This T cell receptor delta chain is from a study of human gamma delta and Vdelta1 T cells (dated by TCRdb to the late 2010s). Turning to the overall study: Delta One T cells, Vd1+ gamma-delta T cells, were investigated in the study as cytotoxic effectors against acute myeloid leukemia.

Trimming costs V 3 bases and J 7 bases, and their ends lie 27 bases apart. As encoded in the germline V gene, CDR1 is TSWWSYY while CDR2 is QGS. Inclusive of the bounding cysteine and phenylalanine, the CDR3 is 18 residues long. Only the CDR3 DNA stays, 54 bases, in frame from base 1. A note on this clone: The antigen this receptor binds is unknown. No base qualities exist here, and no much larger clone lies one base off it.

The library came from PCR. For sequencing, an Illumina MiSeq was employed. Via CATT, TCRdb reprocessed the public reads, and rows with identical DNA were then joined. Recorded for this sample are about 13,000 delta-chain clones; about half of them occurred a single time. The ten largest clones add up to roughly 1.6% of the sample. Results and caveats for the whole study, not just this receptor: According to the report, Delta One T cells were polyclonal and showed broad cytotoxic targeting of acute myeloid leukemia.

The specimen was Vdelta1 gamma-delta T cells from blood grown in culture (DOT cells). The cell subset or site tag for this specimen amounts to: Delta One T cells, in vitro expanded/differentiated Vd1+ gamma-delta T cells. This TCR was recovered from a human donor in good health. The V and J genes are TRDV1 and TRDJ1; the D gene could be TRDD2 or TRDD3, each one agreeing over 5 bases. DNA sequence: TGTGCTCTTGGGGATCCTAGCCCCCCTAGGTCCCGATGGGGTAAACTCATCTTT. Translated, it reads CALGDPSPPRSRWGKLIF.